This passage covers 25 T cell receptor beta chains from one sample sequenced in a study of identical twins. Via MiXCR, TCRdb re-called the 5' RACE reads, giving one row per CDR3 protein. Counted here are roughly 1.6 million distinct CDR3 sequences, about 31% occurring once; the ten biggest clones make up 0.27%. The sample taken for sequencing was cord blood. Receptor source: a newborn girl in good health.

Comments on this clonotype: This could be a read error, since a much larger clone is one nucleotide away. The V call is TRBV7-2, the J call TRBJ2-4, with 8 bases identical to TRBD2. Germline V CDR1 and CDR2: SGHTA, FQGNSA. This CDR3 spans 17 amino acids. DNA for the CDR3: TGTGCCGGCAGCTTAGTCCCACTTAGCGGGGACAAAAACATTCAGTACTTC. It yields the protein CAGSLVPLSGDKNIQYF.

V usage is TRBV20-1 and J usage is TRBJ1-2; 7 nucleotides line up with TRBD1. Germline V CDR1 and CDR2: DFQATT, SNEGSKA (reference sequence). V lost 0 bases to trimming and J lost 8 bases; unmatched junction nucleotides: 9. The CDR3 consists of 14 residues. CDR3 residues: CSARDFGDRGGYTF. The CDR3 DNA sequence: TGCAGTGCTAGAGATTTCGGGGACAGAGGGGGCTACACCTTC.

This clonotype was recorded many times. The chain joins TRBV7-2 to TRBJ2-7, with a possible D match to TRBD2 (6 bases). The V end lost 2 bases, the J end lost 4 bases, and 21 bases lay between the germline ends. Per germline, CDR1 SGHTA and CDR2 FQGNSA. The length of the CDR3 is 17 residues. Here the CDR3 reads CASSLSPGLAIEYEQYF. The CDR3 DNA follows: TGTGCCAGCAGCTTATCTCCTGGGCTAGCGATTGAGTACGAGCAGTACTTC.

CDR3 coding DNA: TGCGCCAGCAGCCTCTGGGACAGGGAAACAGATACGCAGTATTTT. Protein: CASSLWDRETDTQYF. The V and J genes are TRBV4-1 and TRBJ2-3, with 9 bases identical to TRBD1. Germline V gene sequence: CDR1 MGHRA, CDR2 YSYEKL. The CDR3 length is 15 residues. Germline trimming cut 4 bases from V and 3 bases from J; bases unmatched to any gene: 5.

The rearrangement joins TRBV20-1 to TRBJ2-3; D is possibly TRBD2 (5 bases). CDR1 DFQATT and CDR2 SNEGSKA come from the germline V gene (reference sequence). V was pared by 5 bases and J by 0 bases, with 12 bases between. The CDR3 consists of 14 residues. The CDR3 spells CSAAQDSSTDTQYF. The CDR3 DNA reads as TGCAGTGCTGCCCAGGACTCCAGCACAGATACGCAGTATTTT.

The chain combines TRBV9 with TRBJ2-3; 9 bases line up with TRBD2. Germline V gene sequence: CDR1 SGDLS, CDR2 YYNGEE. J lost 5 bases, V lost 0 bases, and 7 bases had no gene match. The CDR3 loop spans 16 amino acids. CDR3: CASSVVGTSIGDTQYF. The CDR3, as DNA: TGTGCCAGCAGCGTAGTCGGGACTAGCATAGGAGATACGCAGTATTTT.

This clonotype showed up just a few times. V gene TRBV10-3 combines with J gene TRBJ2-3, with TRBD1 matching over 7 bases. Germline V CDR1 and CDR2: ENHRY, SYGVKD. The CDR3 has 14 amino acids. J lost 1 base, V lost 5 bases, and 3 bases had no gene match. The CDR3 spells CAISRGQGTDTQYF. The CDR3, as DNA: TGTGCCATCAGTCGCGGACAGGGCACAGATACGCAGTATTTT.

This clonotype was observed a handful of times. The rearrangement links TRBV7-8 to TRBJ2-2; possible D gene TRBD2, 5 bases. V gave up 5 bases and J gave up 6 bases, with 10 bases separating them. The CDR3 has 13 residues. CDR1 is SGHVS, CDR2 FQNEAQ, per germline. CDR3 sequence: CASSPSGSGELFF. In DNA, the CDR3 is TGTGCCAGCAGCCCGAGCGGATCCGGGGAGCTGTTTTTT.

This clonotype was counted between two and nine times. The chain links TRBV25-1 to TRBJ2-3, with D perhaps assigned TRBD1 or TRBD2 (6 bases each). Germline CDR1 MGHDK, CDR2 SYGVNS. The CDR3 spans 15 residues. V was clipped by 8 bases and J by 0 bases, with 15 bases between them. The CDR3 DNA sequence: TGTGCCAGCGGACCCCAGGGGAGGAGCACAGATACGCAGTATTTT. Amino acids: CASGPQGRSTDTQYF.

Concerning this clonotype itself: One junction end disagrees with the germline gene, perhaps due to a read error. This chain connects TRBV3-1 to TRBJ1-2; D remains ambiguous. CDR3 length equals 15 residues. Germline-derived CDR1 and CDR2 are LGHDT and YNNKEL (reference sequence). Written as DNA, the CDR3 is TGTGCCAGCAGCCAAGACTTTCACAGAAACTGTGGCTACACCTTC. This gives the protein CASSQDFHRNCGYTF.

V and J are TRBV10-3 and TRBJ2-2, with D perhaps TRBD2 (7 bases). Trimming stripped 8 bases from V and 2 bases from J, with 9 bases between. CDR3 size: 13 residues. Germline CDR1 reads ENHRY; CDR2 reads SYGVKD. The CDR3 is CAIGGGNTGELFF. Written as DNA, the CDR3 is TGTGCCATCGGCGGGGGCAACACCGGGGAGCTGTTTTTT.

The V call is TRBV5-1, the J call TRBJ2-1; 10 bases fit TRBD2. Trimming took 0 bases from V and 5 from J; bases not matched to a gene: 5. The CDR3 has 16 residues. CDR1 SGHRS and CDR2 YFSETQ come from the germline V gene. The CDR3 nucleotides are TGCGCCAGCAGCTTGGCACCAGCGGGAGGGCACAATGAGCAGTTCTTC. It is translated as CASSLAPAGGHNEQFF.

This clonotype was seen a handful of times. This rearrangement joins TRBV18 to TRBJ2-4; D is unclear. CDR1 and CDR2 from the germline V gene are KGHSH and LQKENI. The CDR3 runs 16 residues. The germline V and J ends were trimmed by 3 bases and 0 bases, with 12 bases remaining between them. The CDR3 sequence is CASSPVDALAKNIQYF. The CDR3 DNA reads as TGTGCCAGCTCACCGGTGGATGCATTAGCCAAAAACATTCAGTACTTC. The full variable domain, with the rest looked up from reference TRBV18 and TRBJ2-4, is NAGVMQNPRHLVRRRGQEARLRCSPMKGHSHVYWYRQLPEEGLKFMVYLQKENIIDESGMPKERFSAEFPKEGPSILRIQQVVRGDSAAYFCASSPVDALAKNIQYFGAGTRLSVL.

This clonotype was found a few times. The chain recombines TRBV2 with TRBJ2-3; 11 nucleotides line up with TRBD2. Germline V gene lookup returns CDR1 SNHLY and CDR2 FYNNEI. After removal of 8 bases from V and 4 bases from J, the junction contained 8 bases not matched to a gene. The CDR3 is 15 residues long. The DNA of the CDR3 is TGTGCCAGCGGTCTAGCGGGAGGAGGGGCAGATACGCAGTATTTT. It codes for CASGLAGGGADTQYF.

The chain joins TRBV11-2 to TRBJ1-6; 7 nucleotides line up with TRBD1. The CDR3 is 15 amino acids. V shed 6 bases and J 10 bases; nucleotides not matched to a gene: 12. Germline V gives CDR1 SGHAT, CDR2 FQNNGV. CDR3 in DNA: TGTGCCAGCAGGGGCACGCGGACAGGAGACTCACCCCTCCACTTT. It codes for CASRGTRTGDSPLHF.

This clonotype has a handful of counts. The chain links TRBV4-2 to TRBJ1-2, with D maybe TRBD1 (6 bases). V lost 3 bases and J lost 0, with 11 bases in between. The CDR3 extends over 15 amino acids. The germline CDR1 and CDR2 sequences are LGHNA and YNFKEQ. Here the CDR3 reads CASSHRDKANYGYTF. The CDR3 DNA reads TGTGCCAGCAGCCACCGGGACAAAGCTAACTATGGCTACACCTTC.

The V and J genes are TRBV6-5 and TRBJ2-5; TRBD2 agrees at 11 bases. The J call may be faulty, since TRBJ2-7 better matches the DNA end. The CDR3 totals 15 residues. The germline V gene encodes CDR1 MNHEY and CDR2 SVGAGI. The CDR3: CASRKSTSGTYEQYF. CDR3 nucleotides: TGTGCCAGCAGGAAGTCGACTAGCGGGACATACGAGCAGTACTTC.

The sample holds a few counts of this clonotype. The rearrangement joins TRBV20-1 to TRBJ2-7; D remains unclear. The J call may be faulty, since TRBJ2-5 better matches the DNA end. Germline V gives CDR1 DFQATT, CDR2 SNEGSKA (reference sequence). CDR3 length equals 14 residues. CDR3 protein: CSARDLNSQETQYF. The DNA for the CDR3 is TGCAGTGCTAGAGATCTTAACAGCCAAGAGACCCAGTACTTC.

This clonotype was found many times. The J gene is TRBJ2-7, the V gene TRBV28; D ambiguous. Germline CDR1 is MDHEN and CDR2 is SYDVKM. Trimming took 6 bases from V and 4 from J, leaving 7 bases between them. The CDR3 spans 11 residues. CDR3 in DNA: TGTGCCAGCAGCGCTCAGTACGAGCAGTACTTC. This translates into CASSAQYEQYF.

Only a few counts were recorded for this clonotype. A junction boundary mismatches the germline segment, possibly from a read error. The V call is TRBV24-1, the J call TRBJ2-1, with 8 bases lining up with TRBD2. CDR1 and CDR2 (germline): KGHDR, SFDVKD. The CDR3 has 15 residues. DNA for the CDR3: TGTGCCACCAGCCACGCGGGGGGTTCCTCCAATGAGCAGTTCTTC. Residues: CATSHAGGSSNEQFF.

This chain links TRBV6-2 or TRBV6-3 with TRBJ2-5; D is unclear. Per germline, CDR1 MNHEY and CDR2 SVGEGT. The CDR3 length is 11 residues. Trimming pared 2 bases from V and 11 bases from J, leaving 9 bases between. The CDR3 loop reads CASSYGDVQYF. The DNA of the CDR3 is TGTGCCAGCAGTTACGGGGATGTGCAGTACTTC.

This rearrangement joins TRBV6-2 or TRBV6-3 to TRBJ1-6; possible D gene TRBD1, 6 bases. Germline V CDR1 and CDR2: MNHEY, SVGEGT. This CDR3 contains 14 residues. Trimming shortened V by 2 bases and J by 7 bases, and 9 bases separated the two germline ends. CDR3 in amino acids: CASSYGQTNSPLHF. The CDR3 DNA sequence: TGTGCCAGCAGTTACGGACAGACGAATTCACCCCTCCACTTT.

The CDR3 coding sequence is TGTGCCAGCAGTTACCGGGGCTTCTCTGGGGCCAACGTCCTGACTTTC. Residues: CASSYRGFSGANVLTF. The V gene is TRBV6-2 or TRBV6-3, the J gene TRBJ2-6; TRBD1 or TRBD2 may be the D gene (5 bases each). Germline CDR1 MNHEY, CDR2 SVGEGT. V lost 2 bases, J lost 0 bases, and 8 bases lay in between. The CDR3 extends over 16 amino acids.

Comment on this clonotype: The junction and the germline gene differ at one end; a read error may be behind it. CDR3 DNA sequence: TGTGCCTGCAGCCAAGATCCCGACAGGGGGCCTCACTATGGCTACACCTTC. Its translation: CACSQDPDRGPHYGYTF. The V gene is TRBV3-1, the J gene TRBJ1-2, with 10 bases matching TRBD1. The CDR3 is 17 residues long. Germline-derived CDR1 and CDR2 are LGHDT and YNNKEL (reference sequence). The full variable domain, its missing parts supplied by reference TRBV3-1 and TRBJ1-2, is DTAVSQTPKYLVTQMGNDKSIKCEQNLGHDTMYWYKQDSKKFLKIMFSYNNKELIINETVPNRFSPKSPDKAHLNLHINSLELGDSAVYFCACSQDPDRGPHYGYTFGSGTRLTVV.

The CDR3 is CASVPGEGNQPQHF. In DNA, the CDR3 is TGTGCCAGCGTACCGGGCGAGGGGAATCAGCCCCAGCATTTT. This rearrangement joins TRBV12-3 or TRBV12-4 to TRBJ1-5, with D possibly matching TRBD1 (5 bases). This CDR3 comprises 14 residues. Trimming removed 8 bases at V and 4 bases at J, with 15 bases between.